Listed below are T cell receptor beta chains from one sample, sequenced in a study of blood T cell repertoires in COVID-19. TCRdb's copy holds only in-frame clones and misses some; the assay was immunoSEQ multiplex PCR. The data contain hundreds of thousands of clones, 70% to 90% of them singletons. Material: peripheral blood. Source of these receptors: a man aged 18 to 30 with active or convalescent COVID-19. Each CDR3 is given with its conserved first and last residue. For some rows the clone size is stated as once, few or many, or as a class when expanded; others skip it.

size	V	J	CDR3
.	TRBV6-5	TRBJ2-5	CASSYIPSSWETQYF
once	TRBV7-2	TRBJ1-5	CASSSRGNQPQHF
.	TRBV6-5	TRBJ2-7	CASRDSPSTYEQYF
.	TRBV21-1	TRBJ2-3	CASSKEKRETLPDTQYF
few	TRBV4-2	TRBJ1-1	CASSQDLPRGDTEAFF
.	TRBV23-1	TRBJ1-6	CASSQHKGGRESFNSPLHF
.	TRBV4-3	TRBJ2-3	CASSPTSADTQYF
.	TRBV5-5	TRBJ1-1	CASSETGYTLGTEAFF
.	TRBV28	TRBJ2-1	CASSPRGAGGLNEQFF
.	TRBV5-4	TRBJ1-1	CASSRRTGDTEAFF
once	TRBV6-5	TRBJ1-6	CASSIGQGFDSPLHF
.	TRBV11-2	TRBJ2-3	CASSPRLAGGLTDTQYF
once	TRBV11-2	TRBJ1-5	CASSLLGGLQPQHF
.	TRBV11-2	TRBJ2-7	CASSQISYEQYF